The rows below give T cell receptor beta chains drawn from one sample of a study of monozygotic twins with inflammatory bowel disease. TCRdb reprocessed the 5' RACE reads and stores each CDR3 protein as one record, lacking DNA. The sample data list 200,000 to 250,000 distinct CDR3 sequences. The sequenced sample was blood. The receptors derive from a human donor with ulcerative colitis or Crohn's disease, or a healthy co-twin of an affected twin (not recorded which). Both conserved end residues are part of each CDR3.

>13|TRBV5-1|TRBJ2-7
CASRPQGLNEQYF
>14|TRBV5-4|TRBJ1-2
CASSLGGSISGYTF
>14|TRBV5-6|TRBJ1-5
CASSGGQGAYPQHF
>13|TRBV19|TRBJ1-5
CASVRGGTQPQHF
>14|TRBV20-1|TRBJ2-5
CSASLEGASGTQYF
>15|TRBV12-3/TRBV12-4|TRBJ2-4
CASRIGTLAKNIQYF
>16|TRBV6-5|TRBJ2-3
CASSYGAGGNTDTQYF
>19|TRBV18|TRBJ2-7
CASSPNLAGEFRDAYEQYF
>12|TRBV20-1|TRBJ1-4
CSARRNSEKLFF
>14|TRBV15|TRBJ2-7
CATSRAEREDEQYF
>15|TRBV12-3/TRBV12-4|TRBJ2-1
CASSFSGGEYNEQFF
>16|TRBV4-2|TRBJ2-3
CASSLLGVGGTDTQYF
>15|TRBV9|TRBJ1-1
CASSPPRQGETEAFF
>14|TRBV6-6|TRBJ1-6
CASSRDLLGSPLHF
>14|TRBV7-9|TRBJ1-1
CASSLEGRNTEAFF
>16|TRBV9|TRBJ1-1
CASSRFLGGGAGEAFF
>12|TRBV7-2|TRBJ2-5
CASSTGQETQYF
>14|TRBV5-1|TRBJ1-1
CASSLTGEGTEAFF
>16|TRBV7-8|TRBJ1-5
CASSSRQGQSNQPQHF
>13|TRBV27|TRBJ1-1
CASSFKGNTEAFF
>13|TRBV6-4|TRBJ1-3
CATGQGVRNTIYF
>16|TRBV20-1|TRBJ2-2
CSARDKPGTVAGELFF
>17|TRBV4-1|TRBJ1-4
CASSQVTGRSTNEKLFF
>13|TRBV19|TRBJ1-2
CASSMKENYGYTF
>17|TRBV4-2|TRBJ2-5
CASSNLASGRVGETQYF
>13|TRBV5-6|TRBJ2-5
CASRSGTTVSQYF
>13|TRBV29-1|TRBJ1-1
CSVESGMNTEAFF
>15|TRBV5-1|TRBJ2-3
CASSLNGPETDTQYF
>19|TRBV2|TRBJ2-1
CASTAGNSGIKSSYNEQFF
>18|TRBV19|TRBJ2-1
CASSMRLARVTPYNEQFF
>14|TRBV12-3/TRBV12-4|TRBJ1-4
CASSPGQGVEKLFF
>16|TRBV3-1|TRBJ2-1
CASSPLPGQGANEQFF
>16|TRBV11-2|TRBJ2-3
CASSLRLAGGTDTQYF
>14|TRBV18|TRBJ2-3
CASSPLGSADTQYF
>14|TRBV20-1|TRBJ2-7
CSAPGLAGAYEQYF
>17|TRBV15|TRBJ2-4
CATSRDREPLAKNIQYF
>14|TRBV5-1|TRBJ2-7
CASSLGTMSYEQYF
>14|TRBV20-1|TRBJ2-3
CSADGEGGPDTQYF
>15|TRBV7-2|TRBJ2-1
CASSLVGTTYNEQFF
>15|TRBV12-3/TRBV12-4|TRBJ1-5
CASRLDRRQGQPQHF
>12|TRBV7-2|TRBJ2-1
CASSLAVPEQFF
>16|TRBV28|TRBJ2-1
CASSSHPSSRDNEQFF
>14|TRBV7-2|TRBJ1-4
CASSLAGPVEKLFF
>15|TRBV4-1|TRBJ1-6
CASSQDPSSYSPLHF
>16|TRBV4-3|TRBJ1-2
CASSQGSVMVSSGYTF
>16|TRBV28|TRBJ1-5
CASSLYQNSAHQPQHF
>14|TRBV18|TRBJ1-1
CASSRTGAGTEAFF
>16|TRBV29-1|TRBJ1-1
CRIQEKGATANTEAFF
>15|TRBV7-2|TRBJ2-1
CASSLMTGEYNEQFF
>18|TRBV18|TRBJ2-6
CASSSKQGQRSGANVLTF
>14|TRBV4-1|TRBJ2-1
CASSQVLGPNEQFF
>15|TRBV12-3/TRBV12-4|TRBJ2-5
CASSPSAGLQETQYF
>11|TRBV2|TRBJ1-5
CASRALGPQHF
>16|TRBV18|TRBJ2-2
CASPLTGVGNTGELFF
>11|TRBV14|TRBJ1-1
CASSQGVRAFF
>12|TRBV12-3/TRBV12-4|TRBJ1-1
CASGQANTEAFF
>13|TRBV30|TRBJ1-1
CAWSLQGPTEAFF
>13|TRBV5-1|TRBJ1-1
CASSRDANTEAFF
>14|TRBV7-2|TRBJ2-7
CASSLAGGQSEQYF
>14|TRBV7-8|TRBJ2-7
CASSPGRFSYEQYF